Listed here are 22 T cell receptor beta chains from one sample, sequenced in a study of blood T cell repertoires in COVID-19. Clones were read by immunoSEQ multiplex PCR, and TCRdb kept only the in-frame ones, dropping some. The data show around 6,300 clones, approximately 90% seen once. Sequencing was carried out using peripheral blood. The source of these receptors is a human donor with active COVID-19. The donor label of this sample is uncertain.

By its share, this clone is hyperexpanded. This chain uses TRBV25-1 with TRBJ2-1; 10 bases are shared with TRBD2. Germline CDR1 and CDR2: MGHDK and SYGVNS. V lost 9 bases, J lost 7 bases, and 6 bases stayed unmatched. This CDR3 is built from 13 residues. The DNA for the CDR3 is TGTGCCAGTGGACTAGCGGAGAGTAATGAGCAGTTCTTC. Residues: CASGLAESNEQFF.

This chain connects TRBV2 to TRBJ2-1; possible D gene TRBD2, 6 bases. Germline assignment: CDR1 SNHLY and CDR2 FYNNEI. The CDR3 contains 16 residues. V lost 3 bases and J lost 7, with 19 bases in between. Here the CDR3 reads CASSDGPTRRENEQFF. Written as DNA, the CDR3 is TGTGCCAGCAGTGATGGACCTACGCGGAGGGAGAATGAGCAGTTCTTC.

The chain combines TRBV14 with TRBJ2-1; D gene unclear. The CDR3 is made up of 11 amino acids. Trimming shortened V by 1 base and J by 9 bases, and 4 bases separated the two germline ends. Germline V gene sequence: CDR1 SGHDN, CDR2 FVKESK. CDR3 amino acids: CASSQGSEQFF. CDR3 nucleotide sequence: TGTGCCAGCAGCCAAGGTAGTGAGCAGTTCTTC.

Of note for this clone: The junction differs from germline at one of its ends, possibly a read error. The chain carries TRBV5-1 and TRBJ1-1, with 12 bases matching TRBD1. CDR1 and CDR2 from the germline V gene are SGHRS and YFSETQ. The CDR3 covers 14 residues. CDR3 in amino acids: CASSLLGQGAEAFF. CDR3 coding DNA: TGCGCCAGCAGCTTATTGGGACAGGGGGCTGAGGCTTTCTTT.

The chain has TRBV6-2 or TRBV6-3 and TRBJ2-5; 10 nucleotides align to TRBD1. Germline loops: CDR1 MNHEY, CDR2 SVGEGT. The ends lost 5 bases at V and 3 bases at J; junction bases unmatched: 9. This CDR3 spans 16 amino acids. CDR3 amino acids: CASSPYWTGGEETQYF. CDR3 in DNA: TGTGCCAGCAGTCCCTACTGGACAGGGGGAGAAGAGACCCAGTACTTC.

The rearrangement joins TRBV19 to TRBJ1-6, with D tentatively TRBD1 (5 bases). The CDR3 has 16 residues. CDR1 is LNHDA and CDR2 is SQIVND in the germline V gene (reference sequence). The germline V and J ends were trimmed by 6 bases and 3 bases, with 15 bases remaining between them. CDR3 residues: CASSLATDFYNSPLHF. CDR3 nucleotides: TGTGCCAGTAGCCTCGCGACAGATTTCTATAATTCACCCCTCCACTTT.

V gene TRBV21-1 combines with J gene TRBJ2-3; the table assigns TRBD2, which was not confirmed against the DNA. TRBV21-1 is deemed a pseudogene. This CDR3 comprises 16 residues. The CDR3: CASSRVADYWADTQYF. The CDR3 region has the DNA TGTGCCAGCAGTAGGGTAGCGGACTACTGGGCAGATACGCAGTATTTT.

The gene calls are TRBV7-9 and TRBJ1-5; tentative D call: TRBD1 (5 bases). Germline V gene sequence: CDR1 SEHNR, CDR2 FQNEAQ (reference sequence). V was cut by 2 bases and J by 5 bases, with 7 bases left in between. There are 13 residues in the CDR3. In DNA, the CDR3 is TGTGCCAGCAGCTTACCAGGGCATCAGCCCCAGCATTTT. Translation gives CASSLPGHQPQHF.

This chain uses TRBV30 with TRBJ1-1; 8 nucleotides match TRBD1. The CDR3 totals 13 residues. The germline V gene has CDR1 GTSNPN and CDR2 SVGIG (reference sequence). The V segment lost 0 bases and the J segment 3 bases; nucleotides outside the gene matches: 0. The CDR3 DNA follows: TGTGCCTGGAGTGTACAGGGGGACACTGAAGCTTTCTTT. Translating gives CAWSVQGDTEAFF.

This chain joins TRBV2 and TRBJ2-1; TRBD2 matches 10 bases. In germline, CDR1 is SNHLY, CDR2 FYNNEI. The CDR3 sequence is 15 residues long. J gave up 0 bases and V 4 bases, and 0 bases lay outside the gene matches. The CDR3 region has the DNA TGTGCCAGCAGTGCTAGCGGGAGCTCCTACAATGAGCAGTTCTTC. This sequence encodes CASSASGSSYNEQFF.

CDR3 in DNA: TGTGCCAGCAGTTACGGGAGTGGGGGCTACACCTTC. This codes for CASSYGSGGYTF. The genes are TRBV6-2 or TRBV6-3 and TRBJ1-2, with no clear D. V was shortened by 2 bases and J by 8 bases, with 9 bases between the two germline ends. CDR1 and CDR2 from the germline V gene are MNHEY and SVGEGT. The CDR3 totals 12 residues.

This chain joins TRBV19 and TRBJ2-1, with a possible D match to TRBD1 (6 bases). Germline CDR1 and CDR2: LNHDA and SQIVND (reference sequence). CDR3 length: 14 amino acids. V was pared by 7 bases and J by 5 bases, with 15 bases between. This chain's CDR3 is CASKGGRDNNEQFF. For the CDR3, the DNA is TGTGCCAGTAAAGGTGGCAGGGACAACAATGAGCAGTTCTTC.

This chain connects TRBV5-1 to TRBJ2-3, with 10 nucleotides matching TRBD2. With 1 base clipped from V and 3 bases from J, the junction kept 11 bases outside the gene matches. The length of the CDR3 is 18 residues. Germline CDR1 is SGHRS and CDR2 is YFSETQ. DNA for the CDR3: TGCGCCAGCAGCTTGAGGGGGACGGGACTAGCGAAGACAGATACGCAGTATTTT. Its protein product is CASSLRGTGLAKTDTQYF. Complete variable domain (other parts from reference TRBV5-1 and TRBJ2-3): KAGVTQTPRYLIKTRGQQVTLSCSPISGHRSVSWYQQTPGQGLQFLFEYFSETQRNKGNFPGRFSGRQFSNSRSEMNVSTLELGDSALYLCASSLRGTGLAKTDTQYFGPGTRLTVL.

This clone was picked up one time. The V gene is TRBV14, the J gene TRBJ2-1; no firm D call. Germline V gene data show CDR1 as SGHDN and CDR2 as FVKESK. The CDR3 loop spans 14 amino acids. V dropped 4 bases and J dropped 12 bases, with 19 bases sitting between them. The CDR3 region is CASSPAGTDQGQFF. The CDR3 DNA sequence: TGTGCCAGCAGCCCCGCTGGAACAGACCAAGGGCAGTTCTTC.

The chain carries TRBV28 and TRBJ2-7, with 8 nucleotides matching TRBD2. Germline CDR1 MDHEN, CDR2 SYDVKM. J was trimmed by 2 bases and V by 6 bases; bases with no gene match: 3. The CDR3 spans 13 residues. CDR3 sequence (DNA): TGTGCCAGCAGACTCGGGAGGGCCTACGAGCAGTACTTC. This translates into CASRLGRAYEQYF.

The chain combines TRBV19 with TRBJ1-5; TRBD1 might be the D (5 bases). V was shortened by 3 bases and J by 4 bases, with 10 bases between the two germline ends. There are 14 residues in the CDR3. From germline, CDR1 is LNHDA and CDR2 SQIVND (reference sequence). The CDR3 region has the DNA TGTGCCAGTAGTATCCTAGGACAAAATCAGCCCCAGCATTTT. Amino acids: CASSILGQNQPQHF.

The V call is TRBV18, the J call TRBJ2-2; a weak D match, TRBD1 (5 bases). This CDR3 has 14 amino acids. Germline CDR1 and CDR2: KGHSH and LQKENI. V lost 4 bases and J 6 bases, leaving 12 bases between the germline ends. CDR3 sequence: CASSLETVAGELFF. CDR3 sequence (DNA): TGTGCCAGCTCACTCGAGACAGTGGCCGGGGAGCTGTTTTTT.

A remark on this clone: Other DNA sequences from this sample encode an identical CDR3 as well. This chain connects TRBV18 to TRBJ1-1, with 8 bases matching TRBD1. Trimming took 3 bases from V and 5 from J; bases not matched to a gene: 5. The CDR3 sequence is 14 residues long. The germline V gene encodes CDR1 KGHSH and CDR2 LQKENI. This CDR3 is CASSPSGTGTEAFF. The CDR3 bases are TGTGCCAGCTCACCTTCCGGGACAGGAACTGAAGCTTTCTTT.

In DNA form, the CDR3 reads TGTGCCACCAGCCCCCCGGGAGGCGCGTCCTACGAGCAGTACTTC. It translates to CATSPPGGASYEQYF. V is TRBV15 and J is TRBJ2-7; 7 bases map to TRBD2. V was pared by 5 bases and J by 1 base, with 8 bases of the junction left unmatched. This CDR3 comprises 15 residues. The V gene's germline CDR1 is LNHNV and CDR2 YYDKDF (reference sequence).

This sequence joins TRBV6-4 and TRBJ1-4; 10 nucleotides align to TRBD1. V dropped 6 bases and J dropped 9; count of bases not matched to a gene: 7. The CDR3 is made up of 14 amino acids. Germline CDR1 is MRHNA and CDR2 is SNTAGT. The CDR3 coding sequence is TGTGCCAGCAGGGGACAGGGGTCCATTCAAAAACTGTTTTTT. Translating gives CASRGQGSIQKLFF.

In DNA, the CDR3 is TGTGCCAGCAGCTTAGGGACAGGAAAAAATGAAAAACTGTTTTTT. Residues: CASSLGTGKNEKLFF. The chain links TRBV11-2 to TRBJ1-4, with TRBD1 identical over 7 bases. From germline, CDR1 is SGHAT and CDR2 FQNNGV. Germline trimming cut 1 base from V and 5 bases from J; bases unmatched to any gene: 4. The CDR3 length is 15 residues.

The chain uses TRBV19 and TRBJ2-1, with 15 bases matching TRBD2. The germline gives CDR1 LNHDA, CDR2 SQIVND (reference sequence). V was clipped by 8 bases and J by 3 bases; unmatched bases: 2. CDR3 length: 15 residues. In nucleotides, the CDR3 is TGTGCCAGTCGGACTAGCGGGAGGGGCTACAATGAGCAGTTCTTC. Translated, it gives CASRTSGRGYNEQFF.